These 7 T cell receptor beta chains originate from one sample sequenced in a study of blood T cell repertoires in COVID-19. The data were produced by immunoSEQ multiplex PCR, yet TCRdb's version contains in-frame clones alone and is incomplete. The sample contains 200,000 to 250,000 clones, 70% to 85% of which appear only once. The specimen sequenced was peripheral blood. The receptors were sampled from a man in his fifties or sixties with active or convalescent COVID-19.

The count of this clone is one. The chain recombines TRBV2 with TRBJ1-1, with D perhaps TRBD1 (6 bases). This CDR3 is built from 13 residues. Trimming took off 9 bases at V and 3 bases at J, with 14 bases between the two ends. Germline lookup yields CDR1 SNHLY and CDR2 FYNNEI. The CDR3 bases are TGTGCCAGTGAACAGGGTCGGCACACTGAAGCTTTCTTT. Protein sequence: CASEQGRHTEAFF.

The rearrangement uses TRBV7-2 and TRBJ2-7; D perhaps matches TRBD2 (6 bases). Trimming cost V 0 bases and J 2 bases, with 17 bases left between them. The CDR3 runs to 17 residues. Germline CDR1 and CDR2: SGHTA and FQGNSA. The CDR3 DNA follows: TGTGCCAGCAGCTTAGCGCGGAATAGCGGAAAACCCTACGAGCAGTACTTC. Translation: CASSLARNSGKPYEQYF.

The gene calls are TRBV5-5 and TRBJ2-7, with TRBD1 identical over 7 bases. After removal of 4 bases from V and 6 bases from J, the junction contained 10 bases not matched to a gene. CDR1 is SGHKS, CDR2 YYEKEE, per germline (reference sequence). The CDR3 totals 14 residues. DNA for the CDR3: TGTGCCAGCAGCCTTACCCTCAGGGGGTCCGAGCAGTACTTC. Translated: CASSLTLRGSEQYF.

The rearrangement joins TRBV28 to TRBJ2-7; 12 positions agree with TRBD2. The CDR3 length is 16 residues. J lost 1 base, V lost 5 bases, and 6 bases had no gene match. Germline CDR1 is MDHEN and CDR2 is SYDVKM. The CDR3 region is CASSPPSGGASYEQYV. The CDR3 bases are TGTGCCAGCAGTCCTCCTAGCGGGGGGGCGTCCTACGAGCAGTACGTC.

The V gene is TRBV29-1, the J gene TRBJ2-1; TRBD2 matches 9 bases. Germline V CDR1 and CDR2: SQVTM, ANQGSEA. The CDR3 sequence is 14 residues long. The J segment lost 3 bases and the V segment lost 7 bases, leaving 7 bases of the junction unmatched. Here the CDR3 DNA reads TGCAGCGCCTCGACTAGCGGCTTCTACAATGAGCAGTTCTTC. Its translation is CSASTSGFYNEQFF.

The V call is TRBV5-6, the J call TRBJ1-6; 8 bases are a match to TRBD1. V lost 3 bases to trimming and J lost 7 bases; unmatched junction nucleotides: 6. This CDR3 has 15 residues. Germline-derived CDR1 and CDR2 are SGHDT and YYEEEE. CDR3 sequence reads: CASSSLGTGNSPLHF. As DNA, the CDR3 is TGTGCCAGCAGCTCCCTGGGGACAGGCAATTCACCCCTCCACTTT.

DNA for the CDR3: TGTGCCAGCAGCTTAGGACTAGCTGGAACCTACAATGAGCAGTTCTTC. Translated, it gives CASSLGLAGTYNEQFF. The chain carries TRBV7-9 and TRBJ2-1, with 7 bases that match TRBD2. CDR3 length equals 16 residues. Unmatched junction bases numbered 5, after V lost 1 base and J lost 2 bases. Germline-derived CDR1 and CDR2 are SEHNR and FQNEAQ (reference sequence).